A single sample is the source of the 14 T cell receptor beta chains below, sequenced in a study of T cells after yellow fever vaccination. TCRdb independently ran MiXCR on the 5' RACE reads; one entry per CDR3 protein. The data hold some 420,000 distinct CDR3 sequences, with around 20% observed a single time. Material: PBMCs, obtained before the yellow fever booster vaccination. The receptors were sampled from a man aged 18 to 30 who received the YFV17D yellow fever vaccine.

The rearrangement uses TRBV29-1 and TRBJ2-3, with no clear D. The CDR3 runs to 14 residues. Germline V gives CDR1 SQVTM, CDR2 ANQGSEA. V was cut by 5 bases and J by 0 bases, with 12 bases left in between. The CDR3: CSVRSRSSTDTQYF. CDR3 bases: TGCAGCGTTCGCTCCCGCTCTAGCACAGATACGCAGTATTTT.

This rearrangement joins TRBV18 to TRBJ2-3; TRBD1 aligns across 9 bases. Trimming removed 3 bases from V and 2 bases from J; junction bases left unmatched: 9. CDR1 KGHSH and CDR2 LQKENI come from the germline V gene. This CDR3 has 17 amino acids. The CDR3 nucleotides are TGTGCCAGCTCACCGGGACAGGGACTCTTCACCACAGATACGCAGTATTTT. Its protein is CASSPGQGLFTTDTQYF.

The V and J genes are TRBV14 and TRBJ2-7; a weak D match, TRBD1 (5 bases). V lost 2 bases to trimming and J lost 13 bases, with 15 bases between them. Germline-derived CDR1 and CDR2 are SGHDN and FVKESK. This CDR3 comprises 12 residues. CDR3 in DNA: TGTGCCAGCAGCCAACAGCAGGGTAGACCCTACTTC. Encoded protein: CASSQQQGRPYF.

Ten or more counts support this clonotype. This chain's CDR3 is CSASFGGRFDGELFF. The CDR3 bases are TGCAGTGCTAGTTTCGGGGGGCGGTTTGACGGGGAGCTGTTTTTT. The chain is built from TRBV20-1 and TRBJ2-2; the D gene is possibly TRBD2 (7 bases). Trimming removed 3 bases from V and 7 bases from J, with 18 bases in between. CDR3 length equals 15 residues. The germline V gene encodes CDR1 DFQATT and CDR2 SNEGSKA (reference sequence).

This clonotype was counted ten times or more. CDR3: CASGLAGGPYNEQFF. CDR3 bases: TGTGCCAGCGGACTAGCGGGGGGGCCCTACAATGAGCAGTTCTTC. The chain combines TRBV5-5 with TRBJ2-1, with 15 bases that match TRBD2. The CDR3 extends over 15 amino acids. CDR1 is SGHKS and CDR2 is YYEKEE in the germline V gene (reference sequence). V shed 7 bases and J 2 bases; nucleotides not matched to a gene: 1.

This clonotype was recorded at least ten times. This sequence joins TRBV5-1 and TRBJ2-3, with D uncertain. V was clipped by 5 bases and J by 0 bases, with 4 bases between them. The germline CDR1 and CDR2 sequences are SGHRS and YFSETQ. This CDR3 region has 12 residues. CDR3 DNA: TGCGCCAGCAGGTTCAGCACAGATACGCAGTATTTT. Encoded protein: CASRFSTDTQYF. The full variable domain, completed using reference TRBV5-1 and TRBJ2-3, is KAGVTQTPRYLIKTRGQQVTLSCSPISGHRSVSWYQQTPGQGLQFLFEYFSETQRNKGNFPGRFSGRQFSNSRSEMNVSTLELGDSALYLCASRFSTDTQYFGPGTRLTVL.

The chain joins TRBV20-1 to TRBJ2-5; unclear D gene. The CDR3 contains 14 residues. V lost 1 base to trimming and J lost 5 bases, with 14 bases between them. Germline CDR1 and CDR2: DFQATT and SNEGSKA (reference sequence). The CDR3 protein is CSARGRLTEETQYF. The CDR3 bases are TGCAGTGCTAGAGGCCGCCTGACGGAGGAGACCCAGTACTTC.

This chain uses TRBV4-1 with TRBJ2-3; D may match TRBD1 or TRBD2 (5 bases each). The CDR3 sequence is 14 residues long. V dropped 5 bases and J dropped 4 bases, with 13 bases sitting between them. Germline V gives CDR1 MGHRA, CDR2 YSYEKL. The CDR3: CASSNRPGPDTQYF. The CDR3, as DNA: TGCGCCAGCAGCAATCGACCGGGACCAGATACGCAGTATTTT.

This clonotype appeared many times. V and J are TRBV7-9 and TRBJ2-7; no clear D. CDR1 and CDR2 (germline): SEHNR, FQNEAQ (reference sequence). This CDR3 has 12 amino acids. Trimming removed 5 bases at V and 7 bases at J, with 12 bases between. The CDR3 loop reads CASSPFGGEQYF. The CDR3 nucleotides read TGTGCCAGCAGCCCCTTTGGCGGTGAGCAGTACTTC.

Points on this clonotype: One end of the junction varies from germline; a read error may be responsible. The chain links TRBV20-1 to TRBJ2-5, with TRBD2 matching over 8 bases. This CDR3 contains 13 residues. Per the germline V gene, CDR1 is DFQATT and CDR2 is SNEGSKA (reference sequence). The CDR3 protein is CSARQGAGETKYF. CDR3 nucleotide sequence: TGCAGTGCTAGACAGGGAGCGGGAGAGACCAAGTACTTC.

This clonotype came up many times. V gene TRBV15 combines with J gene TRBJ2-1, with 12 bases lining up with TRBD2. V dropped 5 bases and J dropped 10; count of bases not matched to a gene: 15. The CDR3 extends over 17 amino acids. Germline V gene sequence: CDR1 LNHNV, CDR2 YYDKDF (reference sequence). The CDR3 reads CATSGGLAGRSNSEQFF. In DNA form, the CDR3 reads TGTGCCACCAGCGGCGGACTAGCGGGGAGATCCAATAGCGAGCAGTTCTTC.

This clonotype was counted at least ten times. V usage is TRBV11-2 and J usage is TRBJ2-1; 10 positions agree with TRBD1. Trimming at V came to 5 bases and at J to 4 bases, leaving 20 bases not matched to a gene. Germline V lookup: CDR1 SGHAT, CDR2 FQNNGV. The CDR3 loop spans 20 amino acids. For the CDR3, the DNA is TGTGCCAGCAGCCTATTAGGGGGACAGGGGATGTTGGTTGGGTACAATGAGCAGTTCTTC. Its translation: CASSLLGGQGMLVGYNEQFF.

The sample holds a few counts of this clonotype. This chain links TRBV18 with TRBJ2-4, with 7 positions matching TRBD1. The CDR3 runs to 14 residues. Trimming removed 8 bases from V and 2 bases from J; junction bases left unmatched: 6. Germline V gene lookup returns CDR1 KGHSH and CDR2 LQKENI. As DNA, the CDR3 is TGTGCCAGCGCAACAGGGGTCACCAAAAACATTCAGTACTTC. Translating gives CASATGVTKNIQYF.

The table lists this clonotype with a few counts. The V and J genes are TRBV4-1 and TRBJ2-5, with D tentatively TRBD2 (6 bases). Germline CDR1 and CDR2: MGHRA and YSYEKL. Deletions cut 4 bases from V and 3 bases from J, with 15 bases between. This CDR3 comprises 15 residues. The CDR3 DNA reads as TGCGCCAGCAGCCCGCGGAGGGGCACAGAAGAGACCCAGTACTTC. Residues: CASSPRRGTEETQYF.